This T cell receptor beta chain emerged from a study of blood T cell repertoires in COVID-19. About the research overall: Samples came from the United States, Italy and Spain, spanning acute and convalescent COVID-19. T cells, B-cell-depleted T cells, or PBMCs provided the cDNA or gDNA that served as material.

Original methodology: Amplification of reference gene primers provided the estimated nucleated cell counts. The protocol was immunoSEQ multiplex PCR, while the TCRdb copy is restricted to in-frame clones and leaves out a portion. That table furnishes V, J and clone size, whereas the DNA furnished D and trimming. The table shows a few hundred thousand clones, with approximately 80% occurring only once. Seattle patients were enrolled while actively infected and followed longitudinally. The germline V and J ends were trimmed by 0 bases and 4 bases, with 12 bases remaining between them. The germline gives CDR1 LGHDT, CDR2 YNNKEL (reference sequence). The CDR3 covers 15 residues.

The source of this sequence is a woman at least 80 years old with COVID-19, enrolled during active disease. Sequenced: peripheral blood. The rearrangement uses TRBV3-1 (or the pseudogene TRBV3-2) and TRBJ1-2; D is possibly TRBD1 (5 bases). CDR3 region: CASSQELKGPYGYTF. The CDR3 nucleotides read TGTGCCAGCAGCCAAGAGTTGAAGGGGCCCTATGGCTACACCTTC.